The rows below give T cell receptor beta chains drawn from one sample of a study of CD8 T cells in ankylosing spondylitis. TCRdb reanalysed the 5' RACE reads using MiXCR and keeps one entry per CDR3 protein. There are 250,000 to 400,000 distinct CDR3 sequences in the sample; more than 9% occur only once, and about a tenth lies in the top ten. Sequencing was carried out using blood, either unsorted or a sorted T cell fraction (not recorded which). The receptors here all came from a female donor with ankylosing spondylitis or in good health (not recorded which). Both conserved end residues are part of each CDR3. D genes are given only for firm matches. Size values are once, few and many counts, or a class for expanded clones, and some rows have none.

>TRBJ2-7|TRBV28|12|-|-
CASSYQREGEYF
TGTGCCAGCAGTTACCAAAGGGAGGGGGAGTACTTC
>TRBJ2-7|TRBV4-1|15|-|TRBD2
CASRGLASGTYEQYF
TGCGCCAGCAGGGGGCTTGCTAGCGGAACCTACGAGCAGTACTTC
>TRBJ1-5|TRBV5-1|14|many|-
CASSPSSGNQPQHF
TGCGCCAGCAGCCCCAGCAGCGGTAATCAGCCCCAGCATTTT
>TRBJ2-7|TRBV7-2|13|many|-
CASSLVGVHEQYF
TGTGCCAGCAGCTTAGTAGGGGTCCACGAGCAGTACTTC
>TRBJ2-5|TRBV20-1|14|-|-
CSARGWTVKETQYF
TGCAGTGCCAGAGGGTGGACAGTGAAAGAGACCCAGTACTTC
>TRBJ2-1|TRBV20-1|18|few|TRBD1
CCARDLGRTGLTYNEQFF
TGCTGTGCTAGAGATCTGGGGCGGACAGGGCTCACCTACAATGAGCAGTTCTTC
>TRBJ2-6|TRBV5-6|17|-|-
CASSLVHINSGANVLTF
TGTGCCAGCAGCTTGGTGCACATTAACTCTGGGGCCAACGTCCTGACTTTC
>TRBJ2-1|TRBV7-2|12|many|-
CARPGEYNEQFF
TGTGCCAGACCCGGAGAATACAATGAGCAGTTCTTC
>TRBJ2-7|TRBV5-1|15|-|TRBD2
CASSLSPTAGDEQYF
TGCGCCAGCAGCTTGTCACCCACGGCGGGGGACGAGCAGTACTTC
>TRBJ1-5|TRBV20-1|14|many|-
CSAIDRYFDQPQHF
TGCAGTGCTATAGACAGGTATTTTGATCAGCCCCAGCATTTT
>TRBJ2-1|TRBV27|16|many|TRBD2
CASTPGTSGSSSRRFF
TGTGCCAGCACCCCCGGGACTAGCGGGAGCAGTTCGCGTAGGTTCTTC
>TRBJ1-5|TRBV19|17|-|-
CASSALGVGRSNQPQHF
TGTGCCAGTAGTGCCTTAGGGGTGGGTCGTAGCAATCAGCCCCAGCATTTT
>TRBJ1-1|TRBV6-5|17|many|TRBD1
CASSSGQGMEVGTEAFF
TGTGCCAGCAGTTCCGGACAGGGGATGGAAGTGGGCACTGAAGCTTTCTTT
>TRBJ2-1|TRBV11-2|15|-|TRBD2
CASSLDPSGRTTQFF
TGTGCCAGCAGCTTAGACCCTAGCGGTCGCACGACGCAGTTCTTC
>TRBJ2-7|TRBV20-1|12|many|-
CSAPQSSYEQYF
TGCAGTGCCCCACAGTCCAGCTACGAGCAGTACTTC
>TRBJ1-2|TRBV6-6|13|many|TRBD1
CASSHTGGDGYTF
TGTGCCAGCAGTCACACAGGGGGCGATGGCTACACCTTC